A single sample is the source of the 22 T cell receptor beta chains below, sequenced in a study of blood T cell repertoires in COVID-19 (dated by TCRdb to 2020 to 2022). Library preparation employed the immunoSEQ multiplex PCR assay. TCRdb limited this immuneACCESS table to in-frame rearrangements with V and J called. A share of clones is missing; checked studies link under half to unresolved V genes, and the rest is unexplained. The sample table records some 420,000 clones; 80% to 90% of these occur just once. The ten top clones hold 0.95% to 1.2% of the sample. The sequenced sample consisted of PBMCs or T cells enriched from blood (not recorded which). The source of these receptors is a man aged 25 to 40 who had recovered from COVID-19.

The rearrangement uses TRBV6-5 and TRBJ1-1; D call uncertain. Germline loops: CDR1 MNHEY, CDR2 SVGAGI. V shed 6 bases and J shed 0 bases, with 11 bases lying between them. This CDR3 is 14 amino acids long. Written as DNA, the CDR3 is TGTGCCAGCAGGGTCGGGTTTATGAACACTGAAGCTTTCTTT. Translation gives CASRVGFMNTEAFF.

This chain connects TRBV5-6 to TRBJ2-7; TRBD2 aligns across 8 bases. CDR1 and CDR2 (germline): SGHDT, YYEEEE. V gave up 5 bases and J gave up 4 bases; unmatched junction bases: 5. The CDR3 totals 13 residues. The CDR3 sequence: CASSKREKYEQYF. In DNA, the CDR3 is TGTGCCAGCAGTAAGCGGGAGAAGTACGAGCAGTACTTC.

This sequence joins TRBV2 and TRBJ1-3; possible D gene TRBD1, 5 bases. Germline V gene lookup returns CDR1 SNHLY and CDR2 FYNNEI. The CDR3 runs 12 residues. The CDR3 sequence: CGLGGAGNTIYF. CDR3 nucleotide sequence: TGTGGACTCGGGGGGGCTGGAAACACCATATATTTT.

This rearrangement joins TRBV5-1 to TRBJ1-1, with D hard to call. Per germline, CDR1 SGHRS and CDR2 YFSETQ. Trimming stripped 3 bases from V and 5 bases from J, with 11 bases between. The CDR3 length is 13 residues. The CDR3 nucleotides are TGCGCCAGCAGCTCCATCGGGGAAACTGAAGCTTTCTTT. Its translation: CASSSIGETEAFF.

The chain has TRBV11-2 and TRBJ1-1, with D perhaps matching TRBD1 (5 bases). CDR1 and CDR2 from the germline V gene are SGHAT and FQNNGV. The CDR3 has 15 amino acids. The V gene lost 3 bases and the J gene lost 0 bases, with 11 bases spanning the gap. As DNA, the CDR3 is TGTGCCAGCAGCTTTAACAGGATCGTGAACACTGAAGCTTTCTTT. Protein: CASSFNRIVNTEAFF.

The rearrangement uses TRBV7-9 and TRBJ1-3; D not certain. The germline gives CDR1 SEHNR, CDR2 FQNEAQ (reference sequence). The V and J ends lost 3 bases and 3 bases respectively, with 12 bases between them. The CDR3 contains 15 residues. The CDR3 nucleotides read TGTGCCAGCAGCTTCTATTCGGTCGATGGAAACACCATATATTTT. Protein sequence: CASSFYSVDGNTIYF.

V and J are TRBV24-1 and TRBJ1-2, with TRBD1 matching 10 bases. Germline values: CDR1 KGHDR, CDR2 SFDVKD. The CDR3 has 18 amino acids. Losses at the gene ends were 3 bases for V and 4 bases for J; bases not matched to a gene: 13. CDR3 coding DNA: TGTGCCACCAGTGATGCGGGACAGGGGCCGACCAGACTCTATGGCTACACCTTC. It codes for CATSDAGQGPTRLYGYTF.

This CDR3 is CATCLAGNYEQYF. DNA for the CDR3: TGTGCCACCTGCCTAGCCGGGAACTACGAGCAGTACTTC. The chain couples TRBV10-3 to TRBJ2-7; D may be TRBD2 (5 bases). Germline V gene lookup returns CDR1 ENHRY and CDR2 SYGVKD. This CDR3 spans 13 amino acids. Between the trimmed V and J ends, which lost 10 bases and 3 bases, there was a span of 16 bases.

This clone was observed once. The J gene is TRBJ2-3, the V gene TRBV5-1, with D maybe TRBD2 (5 bases). The germline V and J ends were trimmed by 2 bases and 0 bases, with 7 bases remaining between them. Germline loops: CDR1 SGHRS, CDR2 YFSETQ. CDR3 length equals 14 residues. In DNA, the CDR3 is TGCGCCAGCAGCTTCGGGGATAGCACAGATACGCAGTATTTT. Translating it yields CASSFGDSTDTQYF.

The chain carries TRBV6-5 and TRBJ2-7; D might be TRBD1 (5 bases). This CDR3 spans 15 amino acids. Trimming took off 2 bases at V and 7 bases at J, with 18 bases between the two ends. Germline V CDR1 and CDR2: MNHEY, SVGAGI. DNA of the CDR3: TGTGCCAGCAGTTACCCAGACAGTACGGTTGGGGAGCAGTACTTC. It codes for CASSYPDSTVGEQYF.

This clone has a single count. The J gene is TRBJ2-1, the V gene TRBV5-4; possible D gene TRBD2, 5 bases. V was trimmed by 3 bases and J by 8 bases, leaving 12 bases between them. This CDR3 has 13 amino acids. The germline CDR1 and CDR2 sequences are SGHNT and YYREEE (reference sequence). CDR3 nucleotides: TGTGCCAGCAGCTCCCTGGCGGAGGATGAGCAGTTCTTC. It encodes CASSSLAEDEQFF. Together with reference TRBV5-4 and TRBJ2-1, the CDR3 gives the full variable domain: ETGVTQSPTHLIKTRGQQVTLRCSSQSGHNTVSWYQQALGQGPQFIFQYYREEENGRGNFPPRFSGLQFPNYSSELNVNALELDDSALYLCASSSLAEDEQFFGPGTRLTVL.

J is TRBJ2-7 and V is TRBV4-1; a weak D match, TRBD2 (5 bases). Trimming took 2 bases from V and 3 from J, leaving 11 bases between them. The CDR3 has 14 residues. The germline V gene encodes CDR1 MGHRA and CDR2 YSYEKL. This chain's CDR3 is CASSQIGRNYEQYF. The CDR3 bases are TGCGCCAGCAGCCAAATAGGGAGAAACTACGAGCAGTACTTC.

The chain joins TRBV5-6 to TRBJ2-1; possibly TRBD2 for D (6 bases). Germline loops: CDR1 SGHDT, CDR2 YYEEEE. V was clipped by 3 bases and J by 8 bases, with 18 bases between them. CDR3 length: 15 amino acids. The CDR3 region is CASSSLAWAVDEQFF. The DNA of the CDR3 is TGTGCCAGCAGCTCCCTAGCGTGGGCGGTCGATGAGCAGTTCTTC.

The gene calls are TRBV30 and TRBJ1-2; maybe TRBD1 (5 bases). V lost 0 bases and J 4 bases, leaving 15 bases between the germline ends. CDR1 and CDR2 from the germline V gene are GTSNPN and SVGIG (reference sequence). The CDR3 contains 15 residues. As DNA, the CDR3 is TGTGCCTGGAGTGTCTTTCAGGGCAAGAGCTATGGCTACACCTTC. It yields the protein CAWSVFQGKSYGYTF.

Only one count was recorded for this clone. The chain links TRBV2 to TRBJ2-2; no firm D call. The CDR3 has 13 amino acids. The germline V gene encodes CDR1 SNHLY and CDR2 FYNNEI. Trimming shortened V by 8 bases and J by 4 bases, and 11 bases separated the two germline ends. The DNA of the CDR3 is TGTGCCAGCCGGCGACTCCCCACCGGGGAGCTGTTTTTT. Protein product: CASRRLPTGELFF.

V is TRBV19 and J is TRBJ1-5, with D tentatively TRBD1 (5 bases). V was cut by 3 bases and J by 1 base, with 19 bases left in between. This CDR3 has 18 amino acids. CDR1 is LNHDA and CDR2 is SQIVND in the germline V gene (reference sequence). The CDR3 region is CASSIARLGRTSNQPQHF. The CDR3, as DNA: TGTGCCAGTAGTATCGCGCGTTTGGGGCGGACCAGCAATCAGCCCCAGCATTTT.

This clone was recorded a few times. The rearrangement links TRBV28 to TRBJ2-1; 8 bases line up with TRBD2. The trim removed 7 bases at V and 7 bases at J, leaving 12 bases unmatched. The CDR3 runs 15 residues. Germline CDR1 MDHEN, CDR2 SYDVKM. DNA of the CDR3: TGTGCCAGCAACCAACTAGCGGCCCCTGGGAATGAGCAGTTCTTC. It encodes CASNQLAAPGNEQFF.

The chain combines TRBV7-9 with TRBJ1-4; the match to TRBD1 covers 9 bases. V was clipped by 2 bases and J by 7 bases; unmatched bases: 8. This CDR3 spans 16 amino acids. Germline CDR1 reads SEHNR; CDR2 reads FQNEAQ (reference sequence). CDR3 nucleotides: TGTGCCAGCAGCTTAAGGGAGGGGACAGGGTCTGAAAAACTGTTTTTT. This gives the protein CASSLREGTGSEKLFF.

The chain joins TRBV24-1 to TRBJ1-2; D remains ambiguous. CDR1 and CDR2 from the germline V gene are KGHDR and SFDVKD. V was pared by 9 bases and J by 5 bases, with 12 bases between. This CDR3 region has 12 residues. In DNA form, the CDR3 reads TGTGCCACCTTCACCACAGAATATGGCTACACCTTC. It yields the protein CATFTTEYGYTF.

This clone showed up just once. The chain employs TRBV18 and TRBJ2-2; 8 positions agree with TRBD2. This CDR3 is built from 17 residues. V lost 0 bases, J lost 1 base, and 4 bases stayed unmatched. CDR1 and CDR2 (germline): KGHSH, LQKENI. The CDR3 DNA sequence: TGTGCCAGCTCACCACCGGACGGGAGGGTGAACACCGGGGAGCTGTTTTTT. Translated: CASSPPDGRVNTGELFF.

J is TRBJ1-1 and V is TRBV28, with D possibly TRBD1 on 6 matching bases. This CDR3 has 13 amino acids. The V end lost 5 bases, the J end lost 1 base, and 8 bases lay between the germline ends. Germline assignment: CDR1 MDHEN and CDR2 SYDVKM. The chain's CDR3 is CASSTTGNTEAFF. The CDR3 nucleotides read TGTGCCAGCAGTACGACAGGGAACACTGAAGCTTTCTTT.

The V gene is TRBV6-2 or TRBV6-3, the J gene TRBJ1-3; 7 positions agree with TRBD1. CDR3 length: 14 amino acids. CDR1 is MNHEY, CDR2 SVGEGT, per germline. Unmatched junction bases numbered 4, after V lost 6 bases and J lost 2 bases. The CDR3 is CASSPQGTGNTIYF. In nucleotides, the CDR3 is TGTGCCAGCAGCCCACAGGGGACTGGAAACACCATATATTTT.